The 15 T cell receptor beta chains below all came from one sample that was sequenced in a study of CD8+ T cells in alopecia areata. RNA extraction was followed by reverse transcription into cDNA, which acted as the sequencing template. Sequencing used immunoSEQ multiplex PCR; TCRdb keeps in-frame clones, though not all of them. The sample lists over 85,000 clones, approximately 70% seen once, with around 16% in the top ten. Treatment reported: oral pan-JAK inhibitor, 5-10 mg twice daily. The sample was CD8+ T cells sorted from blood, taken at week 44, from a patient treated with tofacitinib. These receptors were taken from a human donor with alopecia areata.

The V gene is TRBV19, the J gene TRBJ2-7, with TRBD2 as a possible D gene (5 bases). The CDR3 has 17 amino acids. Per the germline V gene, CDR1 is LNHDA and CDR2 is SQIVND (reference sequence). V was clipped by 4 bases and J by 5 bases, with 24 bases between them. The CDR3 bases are TGTGCCAGTAGTACGACTCCCACGATACTAGTCCCCCACGAGCAGTACTTC. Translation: CASSTTPTILVPHEQYF.

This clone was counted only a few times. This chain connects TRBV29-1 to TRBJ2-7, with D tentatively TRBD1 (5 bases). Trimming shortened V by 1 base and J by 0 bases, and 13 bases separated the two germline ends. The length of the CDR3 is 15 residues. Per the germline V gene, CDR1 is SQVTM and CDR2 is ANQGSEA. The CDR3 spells CSVEGGAVSSYEQYF. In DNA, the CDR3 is TGCAGCGTTGAAGGTGGGGCCGTAAGCTCCTACGAGCAGTACTTC.

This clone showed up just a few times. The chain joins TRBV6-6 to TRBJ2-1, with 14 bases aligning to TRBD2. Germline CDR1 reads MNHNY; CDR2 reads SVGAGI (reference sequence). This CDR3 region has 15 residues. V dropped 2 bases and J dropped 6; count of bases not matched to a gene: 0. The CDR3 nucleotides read TGTGCCAGCAGTTACGGGACTAGCGGGGGCAATGAGCAGTTCTTC. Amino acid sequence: CASSYGTSGGNEQFF.

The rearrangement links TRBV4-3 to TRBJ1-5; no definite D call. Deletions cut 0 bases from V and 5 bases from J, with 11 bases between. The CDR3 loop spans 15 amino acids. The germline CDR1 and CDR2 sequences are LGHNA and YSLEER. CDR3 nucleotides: TGCGCCAGCAGCCAAGATCGGCAGTATGATCAGCCCCAGCATTTT. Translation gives CASSQDRQYDQPQHF.

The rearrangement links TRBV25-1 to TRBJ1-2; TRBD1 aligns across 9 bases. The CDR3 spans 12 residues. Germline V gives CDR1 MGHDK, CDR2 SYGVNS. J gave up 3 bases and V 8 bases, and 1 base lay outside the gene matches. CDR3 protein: CASWTGDYGYTF. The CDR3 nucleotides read TGTGCCAGCTGGACAGGGGACTATGGCTACACCTTC.

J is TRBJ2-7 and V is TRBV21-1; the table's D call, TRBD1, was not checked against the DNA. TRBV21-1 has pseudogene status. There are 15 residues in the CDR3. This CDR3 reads CASSKDAVPCFEQYF. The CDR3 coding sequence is TGTGCCAGCAGCAAAGACGCAGTCCCTTGTTTCGAGCAGTACTTC.

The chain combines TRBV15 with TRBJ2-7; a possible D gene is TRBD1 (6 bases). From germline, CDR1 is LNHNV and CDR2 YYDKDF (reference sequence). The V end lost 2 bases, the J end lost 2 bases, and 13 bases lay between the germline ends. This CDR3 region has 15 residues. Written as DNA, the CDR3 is TGTGCCACCAGCAGACTGACAGGATCAACCTACGAGCAGTACTTC. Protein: CATSRLTGSTYEQYF.

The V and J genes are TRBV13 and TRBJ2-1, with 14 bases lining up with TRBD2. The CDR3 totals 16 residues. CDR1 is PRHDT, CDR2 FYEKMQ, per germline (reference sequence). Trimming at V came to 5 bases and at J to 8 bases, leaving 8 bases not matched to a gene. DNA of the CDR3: TGTGCCAGCAGCACCCTGACTAGCGGGGGGGCGTATGAGCAGTTCTTC. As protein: CASSTLTSGGAYEQFF.

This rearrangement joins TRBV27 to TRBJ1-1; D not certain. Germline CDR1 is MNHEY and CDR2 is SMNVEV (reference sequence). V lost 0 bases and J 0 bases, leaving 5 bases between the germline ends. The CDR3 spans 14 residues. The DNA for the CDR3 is TGTGCCAGCAGTTTATCCCAGGTGAACACTGAAGCTTTCTTT. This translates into CASSLSQVNTEAFF.

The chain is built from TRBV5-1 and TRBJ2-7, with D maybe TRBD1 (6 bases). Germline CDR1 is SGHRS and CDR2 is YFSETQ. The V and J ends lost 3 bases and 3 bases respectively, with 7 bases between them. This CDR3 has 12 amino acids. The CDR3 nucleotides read TGCGCCAGCAGCTGGGACAACTACGAGCAGTACTTC. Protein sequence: CASSWDNYEQYF.

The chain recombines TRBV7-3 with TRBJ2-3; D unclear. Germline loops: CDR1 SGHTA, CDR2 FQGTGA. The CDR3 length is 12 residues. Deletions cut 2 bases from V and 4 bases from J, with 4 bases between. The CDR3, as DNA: TGTGCCAGCAGCTTACCCCCAGATACGCAGTATTTT. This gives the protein CASSLPPDTQYF. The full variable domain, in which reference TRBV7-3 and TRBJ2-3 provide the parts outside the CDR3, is GAGVSQTPSNKVTEKGKYVELRCDPISGHTALYWYRQSLGQGPEFLIYFQGTGAADDSGLPNDRFFAVRPEGSVSTLKIQRTERGDSAVYLCASSLPPDTQYFGPGTRLTVL.

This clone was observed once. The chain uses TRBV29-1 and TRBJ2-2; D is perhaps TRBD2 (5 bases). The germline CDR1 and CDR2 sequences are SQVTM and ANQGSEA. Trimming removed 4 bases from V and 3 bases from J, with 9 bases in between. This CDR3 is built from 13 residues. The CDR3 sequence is CSVASPDTGELFF. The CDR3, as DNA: TGCAGCGTTGCTAGCCCCGACACCGGGGAGCTGTTTTTT.

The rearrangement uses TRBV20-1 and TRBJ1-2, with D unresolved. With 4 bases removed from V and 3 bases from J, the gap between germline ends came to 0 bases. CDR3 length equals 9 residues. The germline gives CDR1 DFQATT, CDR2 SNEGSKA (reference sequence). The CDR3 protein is CSANYGYTF. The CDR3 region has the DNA TGCAGTGCTAACTATGGCTACACCTTC.

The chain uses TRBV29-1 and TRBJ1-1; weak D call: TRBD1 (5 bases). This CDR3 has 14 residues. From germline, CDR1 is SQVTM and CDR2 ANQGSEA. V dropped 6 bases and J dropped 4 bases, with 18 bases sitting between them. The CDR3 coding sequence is TGCAGCGTAGTTTGGGGCCCTGGGGGCACTGAAGCTTTCTTT. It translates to CSVVWGPGGTEAFF.

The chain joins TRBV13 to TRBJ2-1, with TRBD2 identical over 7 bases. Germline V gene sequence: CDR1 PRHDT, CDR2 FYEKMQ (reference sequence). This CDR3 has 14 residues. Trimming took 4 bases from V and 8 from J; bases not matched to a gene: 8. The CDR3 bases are TGTGCCAGCAGCTCTAGGACTAGTTCCCATGAGCAGTTCTTC. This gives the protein CASSSRTSSHEQFF.